This T cell receptor (beta chain) was observed in a study of CD8 T cells in Susac syndrome. With random hexamers, 0.5 to 1 ug RNA was reverse transcribed. TCRdb re-called the immunoSEQ multiplex PCR reads with MiXCR, one entry per CDR3 protein. Among 100,000 to 150,000 distinct CDR3 sequences, 90% to 95% were seen once, and the ten largest hold 0.12%. This clonotype was seen once. The CDR3 extends over 14 amino acids. The germline gives CDR1 KGHSH, CDR2 LQKENI. V trimming: 2 bases; J trimming: 3 bases; junction bases outside the gene matches: 4. CD8+ and CD4+ T cells taken from blood had their TCR beta sequenced.

The chain employs TRBV18 and TRBJ2-7; 7 bases map to TRBD1. The source is a human donor in good health. The sample taken for sequencing was CD4+ T cells from PBMCs. CDR3 sequence: CASSPGTVIYEQYF. CDR3 DNA sequence: TGTGCCAGCTCACCAGGGACAGTGATCTACGAGCAGTACTTC.